This T cell receptor (beta chain) was obtained from a study of blood T cell repertoires in COVID-19. On the study more broadly: PBMCs, B-cell-depleted T cells, or T cells provided the cDNA or gDNA that made up the material.

The CDR3 is 15 amino acids. The germline CDR1 and CDR2 sequences are ENHRY and SYGVKD. Trimming at V came to 7 bases and at J to 0 bases, leaving 7 bases not matched to a gene. This study enrolled people aged about 18 to 100 from 20 to 25 US geographic areas. Donors in Cohort 3 who had recovered were those with two negative PCRs, healthcare professional clearance, or resolution of their symptoms. Produced via immunoSEQ multiplex PCR; TCRdb's table is partial and in-frame only. The data contain around 280,000 clones, approximately 90% of them singletons. The J gene is TRBJ2-3, the V gene TRBV10-3; 7 nucleotides match TRBD1. The sequencing sample was made of PBMCs or T cells enriched from blood (not recorded which). The source of this sequence is a woman aged 40 to 50 who had recovered from COVID-19. The CDR3 loop is CAITDRAYSTDTQYF. In DNA form, the CDR3 reads TGTGCCATCACCGACAGGGCGTATAGCACAGATACGCAGTATTTT.